The clone carrying this T cell receptor (beta chain) has ten or more counts. Its antigen is currently unknown. CDR3 length: 16 residues. From germline, CDR1 is SGHTA and CDR2 FQGNSA. The V end was cut by 1 base, the J end by 5 bases, with 15 bases between. The donors, healthy Caucasians from Russia, were aged roughly 6 to 100. A second 7 to 11 cycle PCR used barcoded and J-beta primers. One entry per CDR3 protein, called by TCRdb with MiXCR from the 5' RACE reads. Of roughly 650,000 distinct CDR3 sequences in the sample, roughly 32% were seen once. These data come from a study of blood T cells in healthy people across ages. Study-level points and caveats: While age rose, TCR beta diversity per million T cells dropped in a roughly linear way.

This receptor was obtained from a woman older than 75 in good health. The rearrangement links TRBV7-2 to TRBJ2-1; D ambiguous. Sequencing was carried out using blood. The CDR3 region has the DNA TGTGCCAGCAGCTTAGATGGGCAGGTACAGAACAATGAGCAGTTCTTC. This codes for CASSLDGQVQNNEQFF.